The clone carrying this T cell receptor (beta chain) was seen ten or more times. Its matching antigen is unknown. The data were taken from a study of T-cell memory formation after mild COVID-19. The TCR alpha and TCR beta cDNA libraries, bearing sample barcodes and UMIs, were generated by 5'RACE using constant-segment primers. One entry per CDR3 protein, called by TCRdb with MiXCR from the 5' RACE reads. Among roughly 300,000 distinct CDR3 sequences listed, around 8% were seen once. Germline V gene data show CDR1 as WSHSY and CDR2 as SAAADI. CDR3 length: 13 residues. With 6 bases removed from V and 5 bases from J, the gap between germline ends came to 13 bases. Points from the study as a whole: For contracting clones, CD4+ ones sat mainly in CM and EM, CD8+ in EMRA. Later expanders leaned CD4+, whereas clones that contracted between day 15 and 85 were balanced CD4/CD8.

The chain is built from TRBV10-2 and TRBJ2-5, with D tentatively TRBD2 (5 bases). The receptor's source is a man younger than 30 who had mild COVID-19 (a few samples of this study predate the infection). Cell type and time point are not known. The specimen sequenced was PBMCs or a T cell subset sorted from them (not recorded which). CDR3 in amino acids: CASRLTSRETQYF. The CDR3 nucleotides read TGCGCCAGCAGACTCACTAGTAGGGAGACCCAGTACTTC.